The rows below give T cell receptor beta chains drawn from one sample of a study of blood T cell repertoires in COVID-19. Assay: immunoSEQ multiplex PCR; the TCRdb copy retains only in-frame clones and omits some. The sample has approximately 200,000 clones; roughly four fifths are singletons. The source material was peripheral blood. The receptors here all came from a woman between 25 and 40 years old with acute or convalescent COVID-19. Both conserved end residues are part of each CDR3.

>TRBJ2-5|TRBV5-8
CASTLGFAKETQYF
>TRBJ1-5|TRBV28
CASSLRQGYQPQHF
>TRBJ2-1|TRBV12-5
CASGLGGDEQFF
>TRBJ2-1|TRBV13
CASSFFRPGTHSYNEQFF
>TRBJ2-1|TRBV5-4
CASSLVQGNEQFF
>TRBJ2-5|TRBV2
CASKGAAGGRRETQYF
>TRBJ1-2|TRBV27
CASRDTGSLYGYTF
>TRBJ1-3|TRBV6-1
CASSAPHRTGRNTIYF
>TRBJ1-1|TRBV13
CASSLAVNTEAFF
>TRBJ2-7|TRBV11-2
CASSLETQSYEQYF
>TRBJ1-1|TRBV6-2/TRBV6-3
CASSGQGDLTEAFF
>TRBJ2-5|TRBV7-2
CASSSYAGLVVTQYF
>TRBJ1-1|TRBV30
CAWSVKGTGREAFF
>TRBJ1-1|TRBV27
CASRDQGTLGDTEAFF
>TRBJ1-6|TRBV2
CASSPDWSSPLHF
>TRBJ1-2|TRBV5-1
CASSLEPGPGEDYGYTF
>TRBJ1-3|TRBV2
CASRNRGSGNTIYF
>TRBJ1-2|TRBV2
CASSEYDSLYGYTF
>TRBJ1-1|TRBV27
CASSLWGQGAVNTEAFF
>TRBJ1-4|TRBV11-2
CASSPQGGHEKLFF
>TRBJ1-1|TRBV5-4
CASRAGTGKVPGTEAFF
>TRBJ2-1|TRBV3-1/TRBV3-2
CASSPYRATEQFF
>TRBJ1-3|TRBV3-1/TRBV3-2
CASSQVAGNTIYF
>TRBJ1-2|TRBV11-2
CASSHGPTGYLESYGYTF
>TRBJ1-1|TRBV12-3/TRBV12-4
CASRETGGEAAFF
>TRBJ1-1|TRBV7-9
CASSLMWQKQVLNTEAFF
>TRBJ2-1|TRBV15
CATSILGAGVNSYNEQFF
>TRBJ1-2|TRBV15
CATSRLRDKNGYTF
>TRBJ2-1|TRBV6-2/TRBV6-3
CASSGGTSGRAGYNEQFF
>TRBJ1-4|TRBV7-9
CASSPGATNEKLFF
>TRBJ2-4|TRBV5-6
CASSRADVRLAKNIQYF
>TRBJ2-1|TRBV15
CATSRDEGSEQFF
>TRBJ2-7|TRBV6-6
CASGSFLTF
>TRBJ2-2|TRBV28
CASSLLLGQGENTGELFF
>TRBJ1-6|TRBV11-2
CASSTHQAGTVGSPLHF
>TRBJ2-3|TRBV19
CASSMGSGNTDTQYF
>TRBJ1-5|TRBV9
CASSATQGAFQPQHF
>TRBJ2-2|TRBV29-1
CSVGDSRELFF
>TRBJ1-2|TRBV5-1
CASSVTGGKNGYTF
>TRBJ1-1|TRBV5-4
CASSLAGESPEAFF
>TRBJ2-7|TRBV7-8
CASSLDKREGSYEQYF
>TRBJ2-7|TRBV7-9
CASSEADILISYEQYF
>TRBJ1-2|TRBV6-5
CASSSIDRVDAHGYTF
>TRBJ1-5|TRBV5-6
CASSLVNSDQPQHF
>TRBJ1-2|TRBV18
CASSPFEGEGYTF
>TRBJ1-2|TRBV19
CASSISGLNSYTF
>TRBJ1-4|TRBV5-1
CASSLAGRNHEKLFF
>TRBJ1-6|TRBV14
CATPDRGMSPLHF
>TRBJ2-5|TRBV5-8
CASSLTGAETQYF
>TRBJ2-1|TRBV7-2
CASSKETGNEQFF
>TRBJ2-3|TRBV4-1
CASSRDRGSTDTQYF
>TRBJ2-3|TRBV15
CATRGRAADTQYF